The 18 T cell receptor beta chains in this list originate from one sample, sequenced in a study of blood T cell repertoires in COVID-19. Only in-frame clones appear in the TCRdb table, and some are missing; sequencing was by immunoSEQ multiplex PCR. The table records 150,000 to 200,000 clones, more than 65% of them present only once. Sequenced input: peripheral blood. The receptors originated from a woman older than 75 with acute or convalescent COVID-19.

This clone appeared a few times. V usage is TRBV6-5 and J usage is TRBJ1-2, with D maybe TRBD1 (6 bases). This CDR3 spans 15 amino acids. CDR1 is MNHEY, CDR2 SVGAGI, per germline. Trimming took 5 bases from V and 4 from J, leaving 17 bases between them. This CDR3 reads CASSMGAGQIYGYTF. The CDR3 bases are TGTGCCAGCAGTATGGGGGCCGGACAGATCTATGGCTACACCTTC.

The chain has TRBV12-3 or TRBV12-4 and TRBJ1-1; a weak D match, TRBD1 (5 bases). V gave up 9 bases and J gave up 3 bases, with 14 bases separating them. The CDR3 has 13 residues. The CDR3 region has the DNA TGTGCCAGTTCCCGGTGGGGCGACACTGAAGCTTTCTTT. It translates to CASSRWGDTEAFF.

As regards this clone: The sample has other DNA sequences that encode this CDR3 too. The V call is TRBV7-2, the J call TRBJ2-7, with TRBD2 matching 8 bases. The CDR3 loop spans 14 amino acids. Trimming removed 3 bases from V and 4 bases from J; junction bases left unmatched: 5. Germline V gives CDR1 SGHTA, CDR2 FQGNSA. The CDR3 sequence: CASSFTSGGYEQYF. DNA for the CDR3: TGTGCCAGCAGCTTTACTAGCGGTGGGTACGAGCAGTACTTC.

This clone has more than one count but fewer than ten. The chain combines TRBV7-8 with TRBJ1-5, with D perhaps TRBD1 (5 bases). The CDR3 spans 15 residues. The germline CDR1 and CDR2 sequences are SGHVS and FQNEAQ. V gave up 7 bases and J gave up 6 bases, with 19 bases separating them. CDR3 bases: TGTGCCAGCATACAAGGGACTGGGGTTGCTCAGCCCCAGCATTTT. It yields the protein CASIQGTGVAQPQHF.

V and J are TRBV18 and TRBJ1-6; 7 bases are a match to TRBD1. Germline V lookup: CDR1 KGHSH, CDR2 LQKENI. This CDR3 has 16 amino acids. The junction had 9 bases not matched to a gene; V was cut back by 3 bases and J by 7 bases. The CDR3 region is CASSPFDRAVNSPLHF. In DNA, the CDR3 is TGTGCCAGCTCACCGTTCGACAGGGCGGTAAATTCACCCCTCCACTTT. The full variable domain, its missing parts supplied by reference TRBV18 and TRBJ1-6, is NAGVMQNPRHLVRRRGQEARLRCSPMKGHSHVYWYRQLPEEGLKFMVYLQKENIIDESGMPKERFSAEFPKEGPSILRIQQVVRGDSAAYFCASSPFDRAVNSPLHFGNGTRLTVT.

This chain links TRBV5-1 with TRBJ1-1; 9 bases align to TRBD1. The germline gives CDR1 SGHRS, CDR2 YFSETQ. The CDR3 runs 15 residues. V was pared by 0 bases and J by 12 bases, with 12 bases of the junction left unmatched. The CDR3 here is CASSLADSGQGWTFF. The CDR3 region has the DNA TGCGCCAGCAGCTTGGCAGACTCTGGACAGGGGTGGACTTTCTTT.

This clone was detected only once. This chain uses TRBV2 with TRBJ2-7, with a tentative D call TRBD1 (5 bases). The V end lost 6 bases, the J end lost 1 base, and 10 bases lay between the germline ends. The V gene's germline CDR1 is SNHLY and CDR2 FYNNEI. The CDR3 sequence is 13 residues long. This chain's CDR3 is CASSGDRSYEQYF. CDR3 coding DNA: TGTGCCAGCAGCGGAGACAGATCCTACGAGCAGTACTTC.

V and J are TRBV6-1 and TRBJ2-1; the match to TRBD2 covers 15 bases. The CDR3 contains 16 residues. Per germline, CDR1 MNHNS and CDR2 SASEGT. The V and J ends lost 3 bases and 8 bases, in that order; junction bases with no gene match: 5. The CDR3 DNA reads as TGTGCCAGCAGTGATATAGGGACTAGCGGGAGGTATGAGCAGTTCTTC. As protein: CASSDIGTSGRYEQFF.

V gene TRBV11-2 combines with J gene TRBJ2-1; no firm D call. The CDR3 is made up of 10 amino acids. V lost 4 bases to trimming and J lost 10 bases, with 5 bases between them. Germline CDR1 and CDR2: SGHAT and FQNNGV. CDR3 DNA sequence: TGTGCCAGCAGCTCCCGGGAGCAGTTCTTC. It is translated as CASSSREQFF.

This chain joins TRBV5-1 and TRBJ2-7; TRBD1 aligns across 8 bases. Germline V lookup: CDR1 SGHRS, CDR2 YFSETQ. V gave up 3 bases and J gave up 5 bases; unmatched junction bases: 7. CDR3 length equals 14 residues. The CDR3 DNA is TGCGCCAGCAGCTCCCGGTACAGGGGGAACGAGCAGTACTTC. This translates into CASSSRYRGNEQYF.

DNA for the CDR3: TGTGCCAGCAGCTTAGCGAAAGGACTAGCGGTTTACGAGCAGTACTTC. As protein: CASSLAKGLAVYEQYF. This chain uses TRBV7-8 with TRBJ2-7; 10 nucleotides align to TRBD2. V dropped 0 bases and J dropped 4; count of bases not matched to a gene: 6. Germline V gene data show CDR1 as SGHVS and CDR2 as FQNEAQ. The CDR3 length is 16 residues.

The chain uses TRBV2 and TRBJ1-5; D not certain. Trimming pared 7 bases from V and 3 bases from J, leaving 7 bases between. This CDR3 has 12 amino acids. The germline V gene has CDR1 SNHLY and CDR2 FYNNEI. This chain's CDR3 is CASNEANQPQHF. The DNA for the CDR3 is TGTGCCAGCAATGAGGCCAATCAGCCCCAGCATTTT. Filled out from reference TRBV2 and TRBJ1-5, the complete variable domain reads EPEVTQTPSHQVTQMGQEVILRCVPISNHLYFYWYRQILGQKVEFLVSFYNNEISEKSEIFDDQFSVERPDGSNFTLKIRSTKLEDSAMYFCASNEANQPQHFGDGTRLSIL.

V is TRBV5-4 and J is TRBJ2-1, with TRBD2 matching over 11 bases. Germline CDR1 reads SGHNT; CDR2 reads YYREEE (reference sequence). CDR3 length equals 16 residues. V gave up 4 bases and J gave up 6 bases; unmatched junction bases: 9. The CDR3 loop reads CASSRKTSGSGNEQFF. The CDR3 DNA follows: TGTGCCAGCAGCCGCAAAACTAGCGGGAGTGGCAATGAGCAGTTCTTC.

This clone was observed a handful of times. The gene calls are TRBV7-9 and TRBJ1-1, with 8 bases matching TRBD1. This CDR3 has 15 amino acids. CDR1 and CDR2 (germline): SEHNR, FQNEAQ (reference sequence). The V segment lost 5 bases and the J segment 2 bases; nucleotides outside the gene matches: 7. The chain's CDR3 is CASSLQGERNTEAFF. The CDR3 DNA reads as TGTGCCAGCAGCCTACAGGGGGAGAGAAACACTGAAGCTTTCTTT.

This clone was picked up a small number of times. The chain combines TRBV19 with TRBJ1-1; TRBD1 is a possible D gene (6 bases). The CDR3 length is 14 residues. In germline, CDR1 is LNHDA, CDR2 SQIVND (reference sequence). V was trimmed by 1 base and J by 6 bases, leaving 12 bases between them. The CDR3 loop is CASSIGGGGPEAFF. The DNA of the CDR3 is TGTGCCAGTAGTATAGGGGGCGGGGGCCCTGAAGCTTTCTTT. The variable domain in full, with the rest retrieved from reference TRBV19 and TRBJ1-1, is DGGITQSPKYLFRKEGQNVTLSCEQNLNHDAMYWYRQDPGQGLRLIYYSQIVNDFQKGDIAEGYSVSREKKESFPLTVTSAQKNPTAFYLCASSIGGGGPEAFFGQGTRLTVV.

The rearrangement links TRBV5-4 to TRBJ1-2; 8 bases line up with TRBD1. The CDR3 runs to 16 residues. V dropped 2 bases and J dropped 4; count of bases not matched to a gene: 10. The germline gives CDR1 SGHNT, CDR2 YYREEE (reference sequence). CDR3 protein: CASSLGQGVFAYGYTF. The DNA of the CDR3 is TGTGCCAGCAGCTTAGGACAGGGAGTGTTTGCCTATGGCTACACCTTC.

A single count supports this clone. The V gene is TRBV5-8, the J gene TRBJ2-5, with a tentative D call TRBD1 (5 bases). Per germline, CDR1 SGHTS and CDR2 YDEGEE. V lost 4 bases to trimming and J lost 1 base, with 11 bases between them. The CDR3 spans 14 residues. Written as DNA, the CDR3 is TGTGCCAGCAGCCTGAGGACAAGCCAAGAGACCCAGTACTTC. As protein: CASSLRTSQETQYF.

This chain uses TRBV28 with TRBJ2-5, with D possibly TRBD1 on 5 matching bases. The CDR3 consists of 14 residues. V lost 2 bases and J lost 6, with 13 bases in between. Germline CDR1 MDHEN, CDR2 SYDVKM. The CDR3, as DNA: TGTGCCAGCAGTTTAGGAACAGGAAGAAAGACCCAGTACTTC. Translating gives CASSLGTGRKTQYF. The variable domain in full, completed from reference TRBV28 and TRBJ2-5, reads DVKVTQSSRYLVKRTGEKVFLECVQDMDHENMFWYRQDPGLGLRLIYFSYDVKMKEKGDIPEGYSVSREKKERFSLILESASTNQTSMYLCASSLGTGRKTQYFGPGTRLLVL.